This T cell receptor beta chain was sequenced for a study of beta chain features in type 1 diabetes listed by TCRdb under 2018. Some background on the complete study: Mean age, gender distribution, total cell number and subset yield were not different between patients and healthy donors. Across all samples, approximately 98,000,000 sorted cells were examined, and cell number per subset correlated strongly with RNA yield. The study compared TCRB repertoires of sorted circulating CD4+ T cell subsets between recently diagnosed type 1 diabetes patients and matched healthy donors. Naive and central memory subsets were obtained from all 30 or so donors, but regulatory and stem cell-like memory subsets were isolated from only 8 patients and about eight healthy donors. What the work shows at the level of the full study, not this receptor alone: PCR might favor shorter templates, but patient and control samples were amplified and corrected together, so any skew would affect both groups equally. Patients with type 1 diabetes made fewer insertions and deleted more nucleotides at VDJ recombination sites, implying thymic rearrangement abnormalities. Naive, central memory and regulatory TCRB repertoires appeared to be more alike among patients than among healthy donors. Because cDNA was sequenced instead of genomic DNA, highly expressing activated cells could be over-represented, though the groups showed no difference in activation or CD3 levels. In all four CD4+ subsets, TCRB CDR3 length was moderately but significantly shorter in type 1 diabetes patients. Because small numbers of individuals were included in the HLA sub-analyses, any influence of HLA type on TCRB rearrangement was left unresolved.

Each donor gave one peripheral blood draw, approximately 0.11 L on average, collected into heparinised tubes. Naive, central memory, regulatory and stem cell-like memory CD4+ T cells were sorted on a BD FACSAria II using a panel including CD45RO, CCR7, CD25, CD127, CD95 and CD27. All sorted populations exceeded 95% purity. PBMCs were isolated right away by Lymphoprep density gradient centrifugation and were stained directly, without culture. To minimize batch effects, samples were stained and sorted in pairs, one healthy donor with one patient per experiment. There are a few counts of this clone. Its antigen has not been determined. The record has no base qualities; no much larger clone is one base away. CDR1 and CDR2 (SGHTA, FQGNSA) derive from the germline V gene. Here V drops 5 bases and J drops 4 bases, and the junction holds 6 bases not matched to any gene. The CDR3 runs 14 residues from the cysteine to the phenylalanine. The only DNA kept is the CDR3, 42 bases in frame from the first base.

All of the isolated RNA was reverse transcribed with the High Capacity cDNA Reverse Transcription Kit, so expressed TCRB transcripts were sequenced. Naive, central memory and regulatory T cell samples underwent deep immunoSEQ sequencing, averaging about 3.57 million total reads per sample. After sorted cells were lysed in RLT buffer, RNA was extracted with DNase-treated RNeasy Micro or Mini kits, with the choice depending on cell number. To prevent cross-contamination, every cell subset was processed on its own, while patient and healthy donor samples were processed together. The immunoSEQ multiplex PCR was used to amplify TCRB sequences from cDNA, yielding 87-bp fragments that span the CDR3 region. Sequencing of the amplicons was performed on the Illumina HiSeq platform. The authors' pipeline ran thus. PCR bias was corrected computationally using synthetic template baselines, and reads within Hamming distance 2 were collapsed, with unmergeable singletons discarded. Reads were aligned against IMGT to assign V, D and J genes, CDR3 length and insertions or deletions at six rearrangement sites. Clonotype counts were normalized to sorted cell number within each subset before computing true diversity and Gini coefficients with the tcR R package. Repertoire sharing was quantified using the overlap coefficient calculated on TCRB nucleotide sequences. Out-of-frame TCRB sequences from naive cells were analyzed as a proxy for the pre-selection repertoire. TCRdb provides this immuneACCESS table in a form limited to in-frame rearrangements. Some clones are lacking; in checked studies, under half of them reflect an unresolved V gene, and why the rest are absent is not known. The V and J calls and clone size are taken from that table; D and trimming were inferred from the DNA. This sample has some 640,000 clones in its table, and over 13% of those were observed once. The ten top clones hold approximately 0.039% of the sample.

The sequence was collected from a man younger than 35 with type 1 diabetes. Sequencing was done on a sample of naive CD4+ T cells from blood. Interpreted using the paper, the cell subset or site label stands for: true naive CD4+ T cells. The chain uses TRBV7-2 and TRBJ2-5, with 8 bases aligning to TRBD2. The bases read TGTGCCAGCAGCCGGGGGGGGCTCCGAGAGACCCAGTACTTC. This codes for CASSRGGLRETQYF.